Shown below are 30 T cell receptor beta chains from a single sample sequenced in a study of cytomegalovirus exposure and HLA in healthy donors. This PCR relied on a set of 60 Vbeta primers and 13 Jbeta primers. The data were produced by immunoSEQ multiplex PCR, yet TCRdb's version contains in-frame clones alone and is incomplete. This sample has about 90,000 clones, with about 67% found just once. The specimen was PBMCs. Receptor source: a man aged 25-45 years in good health and CMV-seronegative.

The genes are TRBV19 and TRBJ2-2; 10 bases are shared with TRBD2. CDR3 length: 17 amino acids. The J segment lost 1 base and the V segment lost 2 bases, leaving 4 bases of the junction unmatched. Looked up from germline, CDR1 is LNHDA and CDR2 is SQIVND (reference sequence). CDR3 sequence reads: CASSITASGGNTGELFF. The CDR3 DNA is TGTGCCAGTAGTATAACCGCTAGCGGGGGGAACACCGGGGAGCTGTTTTTT.

The V and J genes are TRBV5-4 and TRBJ2-7, with D perhaps matching TRBD2 (6 bases). Trimming removed 7 bases from V and 2 bases from J, with 16 bases in between. CDR1 is SGHNT and CDR2 is YYREEE in the germline V gene (reference sequence). The CDR3 totals 14 residues. CDR3 region: CASGEAGATYEQYF. The CDR3 DNA follows: TGTGCCAGCGGCGAAGCGGGTGCGACCTACGAGCAGTACTTC.

The J gene is TRBJ2-7, the V gene TRBV7-9, with TRBD1 identical over 7 bases. This CDR3 is built from 17 residues. V was pared by 4 bases and J by 4 bases, with 16 bases of the junction left unmatched. Germline CDR1 SEHNR, CDR2 FQNEAQ (reference sequence). This CDR3 is CASSSTLIRDSGYEQYF. The DNA of the CDR3 is TGTGCCAGCAGCTCAACCCTCATCCGGGACAGCGGTTACGAGCAGTACTTC. Drawing the rest from reference TRBV7-9 and TRBJ2-7, the complete variable domain is DTGVSQNPRHKITKRGQNVTFRCDPISEHNRLYWYRQTLGQGPEFLTYFQNEAQLEKSRLLSDRFSAERPKGSFSTLEIQRTEQGDSAMYLCASSSTLIRDSGYEQYFGPGTRLTVT.

This clone was counted a single time. The J gene is TRBJ2-7, the V gene TRBV5-6; D not resolved. This CDR3 is built from 12 residues. Germline values: CDR1 SGHDT, CDR2 YYEEEE. Trimming pared 0 bases from V and 4 bases from J, leaving 5 bases between. CDR3: CASSLGDYEQYF. The CDR3 DNA is TGTGCCAGCAGCTTGGGCGATTACGAGCAGTACTTC.

The V gene is TRBV30, the J gene TRBJ1-2, with D unclear. The CDR3 loop spans 15 amino acids. V lost 3 bases and J lost 3, with 17 bases in between. Germline-derived CDR1 and CDR2 are GTSNPN and SVGIG (reference sequence). Here the CDR3 DNA reads TGTGCCTGGAGCGCTCAGGAGGACCAATACTATGGCTACACCTTC. Residues: CAWSAQEDQYYGYTF. The complete variable domain, with remaining parts taken from reference TRBV30 and TRBJ1-2, reads SQTIHQWPATLVQPVGSPLSLECTVEGTSNPNLYWYRQAAGRGLQLLFYSVGIGQISSEVPQNLSASRPQDRQFILSSKKLLLSDSGFYLCAWSAQEDQYYGYTFGSGTRLTVV.

The chain combines TRBV5-1 with TRBJ1-3, with no clear D. This CDR3 is built from 16 residues. Germline lookup yields CDR1 SGHRS and CDR2 YFSETQ. Trimming shortened V by 4 bases and J by 4 bases, and 18 bases separated the two germline ends. The CDR3 sequence is CASSLDPRVIGNTIYF. The DNA of the CDR3 is TGCGCCAGCAGCCTGGATCCAAGAGTGATAGGAAACACCATATATTTT.

V and J are TRBV27 and TRBJ2-5; TRBD2 matches at 10 bases. CDR1 is MNHEY and CDR2 is SMNVEV in the germline V gene (reference sequence). The CDR3 covers 16 residues. The V gene end was trimmed by 2 bases and the J gene end by 4 bases; junction bases not matched to a gene: 7. The CDR3 sequence is CASSLRGLAGAETQYF. CDR3 coding DNA: TGTGCCAGCAGTTTACGGGGCCTAGCGGGAGCAGAGACCCAGTACTTC.

The rearrangement links TRBV5-1 to TRBJ2-7; 11 nucleotides agree with TRBD1. The germline CDR1 and CDR2 sequences are SGHRS and YFSETQ. V lost 7 bases, J lost 3 bases, and 6 bases stayed unmatched. The CDR3 runs 14 residues. The CDR3 protein is CASARDRGVYEQYF. The CDR3 region has the DNA TGCGCCAGCGCACGGGACAGGGGGGTCTACGAGCAGTACTTC.

The chain is built from TRBV19 and TRBJ2-7; tentative D call: TRBD1 (6 bases). Germline CDR1 reads LNHDA; CDR2 reads SQIVND (reference sequence). This CDR3 has 13 residues. V was clipped by 5 bases and J by 3 bases, with 11 bases between them. CDR3 DNA: TGTGCCAGTAGTTTCGGACAGCACTACGAGCAGTACTTC. The encoded protein is CASSFGQHYEQYF.

A few counts support this clone. The chain uses TRBV5-1 and TRBJ1-1; D perhaps matches TRBD1 (6 bases). V lost 7 bases, J lost 1 base, and 11 bases lay in between. The germline gives CDR1 SGHRS, CDR2 YFSETQ. The CDR3 spans 13 residues. CDR3 region: CASSRGSNTEAFF. The CDR3 DNA sequence: TGCGCCAGCTCCAGGGGCTCGAACACTGAAGCTTTCTTT.

The V and J genes are TRBV4-2 and TRBJ2-7; D not certain. This CDR3 is 15 amino acids long. Deletions cut 0 bases from V and 4 bases from J, with 13 bases between. Germline V lookup: CDR1 LGHNA, CDR2 YNFKEQ. CDR3 DNA: TGTGCCAGCAGCCAAGATCCTATGGCGACATACGAGCAGTACTTC. Amino acids: CASSQDPMATYEQYF.

This chain links TRBV7-9 with TRBJ2-7; TRBD1 matches at 7 bases. The germline V gene encodes CDR1 SEHNR and CDR2 FQNEAQ (reference sequence). V trimming: 5 bases; J trimming: 2 bases; junction bases outside the gene matches: 9. The CDR3 extends over 15 amino acids. Written as DNA, the CDR3 is TGTGCCAGCAGCGCCAACAGGGGAATGACCTACGAGCAGTACTTC. Protein sequence: CASSANRGMTYEQYF.

The chain is built from TRBV28 and TRBJ1-1; D is undetermined. V shed 2 bases and J shed 0 bases, with 16 bases lying between them. CDR1 MDHEN and CDR2 SYDVKM come from the germline V gene. CDR3 length: 17 residues. Here the CDR3 reads CASSLTPTGLMNTEAFF. In DNA, the CDR3 is TGTGCCAGCAGTTTAACCCCCACGGGATTAATGAACACTGAAGCTTTCTTT.

V usage is TRBV6-5 and J usage is TRBJ2-7; D is ambiguous. Germline V gene sequence: CDR1 MNHEY, CDR2 SVGAGI. V was clipped by 0 bases and J by 4 bases, with 16 bases between them. The CDR3 has 16 amino acids. CDR3 loop: CASSYSPGSARYEQYF. The DNA for the CDR3 is TGTGCCAGCAGTTACTCACCAGGTTCGGCCCGTTACGAGCAGTACTTC.

J is TRBJ2-7 and V is TRBV29-1; the match to TRBD2 covers 14 bases. Germline CDR1 SQVTM, CDR2 ANQGSEA. There are 15 residues in the CDR3. V shed 7 bases, J shed 2 bases, and the junction held 7 bases outside the gene matches. The CDR3 DNA reads as TGCAGCGCGGGACTAGCGGGAGACCTTACCTACGAGCAGTACTTC. Amino acids: CSAGLAGDLTYEQYF.

A note on this clone: An end of the junction does not agree with germline; a read error may underlie this. The V call is TRBV10-1, the J call TRBJ1-3; D gene uncertain. Germline CDR1 WNHNN, CDR2 SYGVQD (reference sequence). The CDR3 is 14 amino acids. In DNA form, the CDR3 reads TGCGCCAGCAGTGAGAGCGAAGGAGGAAACGCCATATATTTT. Its translation is CASSESEGGNAIYF.

The chain joins TRBV2 to TRBJ1-1; 9 bases line up with TRBD1. The CDR3 has 13 residues. Trimming removed 6 bases from V and 3 bases from J; junction bases left unmatched: 2. Germline CDR1 reads SNHLY; CDR2 reads FYNNEI. The CDR3 DNA sequence: TGTGCCAGCAGCGGGGACAGGGACACTGAAGCTTTCTTT. Residues: CASSGDRDTEAFF.

The chain joins TRBV19 to TRBJ1-2, with 7 bases fitting TRBD1. V trimming: 5 bases; J trimming: 5 bases; junction bases outside the gene matches: 11. This CDR3 spans 15 amino acids. CDR1 and CDR2 (germline): LNHDA, SQIVND (reference sequence). CDR3 in amino acids: CASSPRTGGPYGYTF. CDR3 sequence (DNA): TGTGCCAGTAGTCCTCGGACAGGAGGACCTTATGGCTACACCTTC. Looking up the rest from reference TRBV19 and TRBJ1-2 gives the full variable domain: DGGITQSPKYLFRKEGQNVTLSCEQNLNHDAMYWYRQDPGQGLRLIYYSQIVNDFQKGDIAEGYSVSREKKESFPLTVTSAQKNPTAFYLCASSPRTGGPYGYTFGSGTRLTVV.

The chain employs TRBV6-1 and TRBJ2-1; 11 bases fit TRBD2. Trimming at V came to 4 bases and at J to 7 bases, leaving 3 bases not matched to a gene. The CDR3 is 14 amino acids. Germline V lookup: CDR1 MNHNS, CDR2 SASEGT. The CDR3 DNA reads as TGTGCCAGCAGTGTAGCGGGAGGGCCGAATGAGCAGTTCTTC. Its translation: CASSVAGGPNEQFF.

The chain has TRBV4-1 and TRBJ1-4, with 11 bases aligning to TRBD1. Germline V gene lookup returns CDR1 MGHRA and CDR2 YSYEKL. This CDR3 contains 18 residues. Unmatched junction bases numbered 6, after V lost 0 bases and J lost 3 bases. CDR3 nucleotides: TGCGCCAGCAGCCAAGATCGGACAGGGGGCGCCTCTAATGAAAAACTGTTTTTT. Amino acids: CASSQDRTGGASNEKLFF.

The rearrangement uses TRBV5-1 and TRBJ1-1; 11 bases are shared with TRBD1. From germline, CDR1 is SGHRS and CDR2 YFSETQ. Germline trimming cut 3 bases from V and 4 bases from J; bases unmatched to any gene: 11. The CDR3 consists of 17 residues. As DNA, the CDR3 is TGCGCCAGCAGCTCGGAGTGGGACAGGGGGTTTATCACTGAAGCTTTCTTT. Encoded protein: CASSSEWDRGFITEAFF.

The gene calls are TRBV7-3 and TRBJ2-5; the match to TRBD2 covers 8 bases. After removal of 0 bases from V and 4 bases from J, the junction contained 4 bases not matched to a gene. The CDR3 contains 15 residues. The germline gives CDR1 SGHTA, CDR2 FQGTGA. CDR3 protein: CASSLTGLAGETQYF. For the CDR3, the DNA is TGTGCCAGCAGCTTAACAGGGCTAGCGGGAGAGACCCAGTACTTC.

In DNA form, the CDR3 reads TGTGCCTGGAGGGGGGACAGTGAAGCTTTCTTT. As protein: CAWRGDSEAFF. The V call is TRBV30, the J call TRBJ1-1; 7 nucleotides agree with TRBD1. V was clipped by 3 bases and J by 7 bases; unmatched bases: 2. CDR3 length: 11 amino acids. Germline CDR1 GTSNPN, CDR2 SVGIG (reference sequence).

The V and J genes are TRBV5-4 and TRBJ2-7; D may be TRBD2 (5 bases). CDR3 length: 14 amino acids. The V and J ends lost 4 bases and 2 bases respectively, with 13 bases between them. The germline gives CDR1 SGHNT, CDR2 YYREEE (reference sequence). The CDR3 loop reads CASSPSGLAYEQYF. CDR3 nucleotides: TGTGCCAGCAGCCCGTCGGGGTTAGCCTACGAGCAGTACTTC.

This chain uses TRBV19 with TRBJ1-2, with TRBD1 matching 9 bases. Germline V lookup: CDR1 LNHDA, CDR2 SQIVND (reference sequence). This CDR3 is 15 amino acids long. Trimming cost V 5 bases and J 4 bases; bases outside gene matches: 8. The CDR3 coding sequence is TGTGCCAGTAGTCCAGGGACAGGGAACTTCTATGGCTACACCTTC. It is translated as CASSPGTGNFYGYTF.

This clone was detected a few times. CDR3 in DNA: TGTGCCAGTAGTACTGTCCCGGGACAGGGCATGAACACTGAAGCTTTCTTT. Translating gives CASSTVPGQGMNTEAFF. The chain carries TRBV19 and TRBJ1-1; TRBD1 agrees at 9 bases. The germline V gene encodes CDR1 LNHDA and CDR2 SQIVND (reference sequence). The CDR3 length is 17 residues. J gave up 0 bases and V 4 bases, and 9 bases lay outside the gene matches.

V is TRBV27 and J is TRBJ2-7, with 7 bases fitting TRBD2. Trimming removed 5 bases from V and 0 bases from J; junction bases left unmatched: 10. The CDR3 is 16 residues long. CDR1 is MNHEY, CDR2 SMNVEV, per germline (reference sequence). The CDR3 region is CASSPSTSESSYEQYF. The CDR3 DNA reads TGTGCCAGCAGTCCGAGCACTAGCGAGTCCTCCTACGAGCAGTACTTC.

This clone was counted ten times or more. The J gene is TRBJ2-3, the V gene TRBV4-3; TRBD2 aligns across 11 bases. V shed 4 bases, J shed 2 bases, and the junction held 5 bases outside the gene matches. This CDR3 is built from 16 residues. Germline CDR1 reads LGHNA; CDR2 reads YSLEER. CDR3: CASSRSLAGDTDTQYF. The CDR3 coding sequence is TGCGCCAGCAGCCGATCACTAGCGGGGGACACAGATACGCAGTATTTT.

This clone has only a few counts. Germline is not matched at one junction end, which may reflect a read error. The V gene is TRBV7-2, the J gene TRBJ2-1; D might be TRBD2 (5 bases). This CDR3 has 15 amino acids. Germline V CDR1 and CDR2: SGHTA, FQGNSA. CDR3 DNA: TGTGCCAGCAGCCTCGACCCGGGAACTTACAATGATCAGTTCTTC. Its translation: CASSLDPGTYNDQFF.

The chain couples TRBV5-1 to TRBJ1-1; D is possibly TRBD1 (5 bases). V lost 0 bases and J 2 bases, leaving 11 bases between the germline ends. CDR1 is SGHRS and CDR2 is YFSETQ in the germline V gene. The CDR3 totals 15 residues. This CDR3 reads CASSLGAQVNTEAFF. The CDR3 nucleotides read TGCGCCAGCAGCTTGGGGGCACAGGTCAACACTGAAGCTTTCTTT.